The 19 T cell receptor beta chains below were found in one sample sequenced in a study of OX40 agonist ivuxolimab in advanced cancers. The data were produced by immunoSEQ multiplex PCR, yet TCRdb's version contains in-frame clones alone and is incomplete. The sample lists around 64,000 clones; almost 85% were seen once. Source: CD4+ or CD8+ T cells sorted from blood, taken in a trial of the OX40 agonist ivuxolimab. The source of these receptors is an adult with an advanced solid tumor such as melanoma, head and neck, liver or kidney cancer.

Here the CDR3 DNA reads TGCAGCGTCGGATCACAGGCGAACACTGAAGCTTTCTTT. Translated: CSVGSQANTEAFF. This chain connects TRBV29-1 to TRBJ1-1; D is perhaps TRBD1 (5 bases). Trimming took 6 bases from V and 1 from J, leaving 12 bases between them. Germline-derived CDR1 and CDR2 are SQVTM and ANQGSEA. This CDR3 spans 13 amino acids.

The rearrangement links TRBV6-1 to TRBJ2-7, with 10 bases that match TRBD1. V was pared by 2 bases and J by 2 bases, with 3 bases of the junction left unmatched. CDR1 is MNHNS, CDR2 SASEGT, per germline. CDR3 length: 15 amino acids. Written as DNA, the CDR3 is TGTGCCAGCAGTGAATTGGGACAGGGGCCCTACGAGCAGTACTTC. It encodes CASSELGQGPYEQYF.

This clone was found a few times. The gene calls are TRBV5-1 and TRBJ2-7; D might be TRBD1 or TRBD2, each matching 5 bases. The V end lost 1 base, the J end lost 2 bases, and 10 bases lay between the germline ends. Germline V gene lookup returns CDR1 SGHRS and CDR2 YFSETQ. This CDR3 region has 14 residues. The DNA of the CDR3 is TGCGCCAGCAGCTTGATGAGGGGTCCCTACGAGCAGTACTTC. Its translation: CASSLMRGPYEQYF. Using reference TRBV5-1 and TRBJ2-7 for the parts outside the CDR3, the full variable domain is KAGVTQTPRYLIKTRGQQVTLSCSPISGHRSVSWYQQTPGQGLQFLFEYFSETQRNKGNFPGRFSGRQFSNSRSEMNVSTLELGDSALYLCASSLMRGPYEQYFGPGTRLTVT.

CDR3 loop: CASIRSSGGRETQYF. The CDR3 region has the DNA TGTGCCAGCATCCGATCGTCCGGGGGGCGAGAGACCCAGTACTTC. The genes are TRBV7-9 and TRBJ2-5; weak D call: TRBD2 (7 bases). The V gene's germline CDR1 is SEHNR and CDR2 FQNEAQ (reference sequence). This CDR3 comprises 15 residues. V lost 7 bases to trimming and J lost 4 bases, with 19 bases between them.

The chain employs TRBV11-2 and TRBJ1-1; unclear D gene. V lost 3 bases and J 1 base, leaving 9 bases between the germline ends. The CDR3 runs to 14 residues. Germline V gene lookup returns CDR1 SGHAT and CDR2 FQNNGV. CDR3 amino acids: CASSFRVWNTEAFF. The CDR3 DNA sequence: TGTGCCAGCAGCTTCCGAGTTTGGAACACTGAAGCTTTCTTT.

The chain has TRBV13 and TRBJ2-7; the D is unclear. This CDR3 contains 15 residues. Trimming cost V 4 bases and J 5 bases, with 18 bases left between them. CDR1 is PRHDT, CDR2 FYEKMQ, per germline (reference sequence). DNA of the CDR3: TGTGCCAGCAGCTCCCTGATGGGTAGCAATCACGAGCAGTACTTC. Residues: CASSSLMGSNHEQYF.

This clone was counted a few times. This sequence joins TRBV28 and TRBJ1-1; TRBD1 might be the D (6 bases). Germline-derived CDR1 and CDR2 are MDHEN and SYDVKM. The germline V and J ends were trimmed by 6 bases and 7 bases, with 12 bases remaining between them. CDR3 length equals 12 residues. This CDR3 reads CASRYNRDEAFF. The CDR3 DNA sequence: TGTGCCAGCAGGTATAACAGGGATGAAGCTTTCTTT.

The chain employs TRBV5-1 and TRBJ2-7, with D perhaps matching TRBD1 or TRBD2 (5 bases each). Trimming stripped 4 bases from V and 2 bases from J, with 13 bases between. Per the germline V gene, CDR1 is SGHRS and CDR2 is YFSETQ. The CDR3 has 14 amino acids. CDR3 bases: TGCGCCAGCAGCCCGGGGCAGCTCGCCTACGAGCAGTACTTC. This encodes CASSPGQLAYEQYF.

J is TRBJ2-6 and V is TRBV27, with TRBD2 as a possible D gene (5 bases). V lost 4 bases to trimming and J lost 1 base, with 14 bases between them. This CDR3 has 17 residues. Germline V gene sequence: CDR1 MNHEY, CDR2 SMNVEV (reference sequence). The CDR3 sequence is CASSWRSAVSGANVLTF. In DNA form, the CDR3 reads TGTGCCAGCAGTTGGAGGAGCGCCGTTTCTGGGGCCAACGTCCTGACTTTC.

The chain has TRBV11-3 and TRBJ1-2, with 8 bases matching TRBD1. The CDR3 is 12 amino acids. V gave up 8 bases and J gave up 8 bases; unmatched junction bases: 7. Germline CDR1 reads SGHNT; CDR2 reads YENEEA. CDR3 region: CASRNDRGGYTF. The CDR3 nucleotides read TGTGCCAGCCGAAATGACAGGGGCGGCTACACCTTC.

This clone has more than one count but fewer than ten. The chain links TRBV18 to TRBJ2-2, with D tentatively TRBD1 or TRBD2 (5 bases each). The germline gives CDR1 KGHSH, CDR2 LQKENI. V was shortened by 2 bases and J by 0 bases, with 13 bases between the two germline ends. The CDR3 is made up of 17 amino acids. CDR3: CASSPSVRGPNTGELFF. In DNA form, the CDR3 reads TGTGCCAGCTCACCATCCGTCCGGGGCCCGAACACCGGGGAGCTGTTTTTT.

This chain joins TRBV4-1 and TRBJ1-3, with D unresolved. V lost 2 bases to trimming and J lost 2 bases, with 10 bases between them. Germline assignment: CDR1 MGHRA and CDR2 YSYEKL. The CDR3 contains 15 residues. The CDR3 DNA reads as TGCGCCAGCAGCCAACGGATTAACACTGGAAACACCATATATTTT. This encodes CASSQRINTGNTIYF.

V and J are TRBV20-1 and TRBJ1-2; tentative D call: TRBD1 (5 bases). The germline V and J ends were trimmed by 5 bases and 5 bases, with 9 bases remaining between them. CDR3 length: 11 amino acids. CDR1 is DFQATT, CDR2 SNEGSKA, per germline (reference sequence). The CDR3 DNA follows: TGCAGTGCTTACGGGGGTTATGGCTACACCTTC. It is translated as CSAYGGYGYTF.

This chain links TRBV6-5 with TRBJ2-7, with TRBD1 identical over 8 bases. This CDR3 spans 15 amino acids. After removal of 4 bases from V and 1 base from J, the junction contained 6 bases not matched to a gene. Germline CDR1 MNHEY, CDR2 SVGAGI. The CDR3 reads CASSSQGAYSYEQYF. Written as DNA, the CDR3 is TGTGCCAGCAGTTCGCAGGGGGCATATTCCTACGAGCAGTACTTC.

In its sample, this clone was seen a few times. The chain is built from TRBV9 and TRBJ2-5, with D perhaps matching TRBD1 or TRBD2 (6 bases each). CDR3 length: 12 residues. V was shortened by 4 bases and J by 4 bases, with 8 bases between the two germline ends. Germline CDR1 reads SGDLS; CDR2 reads YYNGEE. The CDR3 loop reads CASSKGGETQYF. The CDR3 DNA sequence: TGTGCCAGCAGCAAGGGGGGAGAGACCCAGTACTTC.

This clone was seen a handful of times. The chain uses TRBV4-3 and TRBJ2-6, with a tentative D call TRBD2 (6 bases). The CDR3 extends over 19 amino acids. Trimming left V 0 bases short and J 1 base short, with 16 bases between. The germline V gene encodes CDR1 LGHNA and CDR2 YSLEER. The CDR3, as DNA: TGCGCCAGCAGCCAAGATTGGGCACACGGAGGGTCTGGGGCCAACGTCCTGACTTTC. This codes for CASSQDWAHGGSGANVLTF.

The chain recombines TRBV7-2 with TRBJ2-7; D is tentatively TRBD1 or TRBD2 (5 bases each). Trimming removed 2 bases at V and 2 bases at J, with 13 bases between. Germline V lookup: CDR1 SGHTA, CDR2 FQGNSA. CDR3 length: 15 residues. This CDR3 is CASSLWDVPTYEQYF. The CDR3 nucleotides are TGTGCCAGCAGCTTATGGGACGTTCCGACCTACGAGCAGTACTTC. Full variable domain (missing parts from reference TRBV7-2 and TRBJ2-7): GAGVSQSPSNKVTEKGKDVELRCDPISGHTALYWYRQSLGQGLEFLIYFQGNSAPDKSGLPSDRFSAERTGGSVSTLTIQRTQQEDSAVYLCASSLWDVPTYEQYFGPGTRLTVT.

The J gene is TRBJ1-4, the V gene TRBV29-1; 8 bases agree with TRBD1. Germline trimming cut 0 bases from V and 7 bases from J; bases unmatched to any gene: 7. Per the germline V gene, CDR1 is SQVTM and CDR2 is ANQGSEA. CDR3 length equals 15 residues. CDR3 region: CSVEEPQGAVEKLFF. CDR3 nucleotides: TGCAGCGTTGAAGAACCCCAGGGGGCTGTTGAAAAACTGTTTTTT. The full variable domain, rest sourced from reference TRBV29-1 and TRBJ1-4, is SAVISQKPSRDICQRGTSLTIQCQVDSQVTMMFWYRQQPGQSLTLIATANQGSEATYESGFVIDKFPISRPNLTFSTLTVSNMSPEDSSIYLCSVEEPQGAVEKLFFGSGTQLSVL.

V and J are TRBV5-1 and TRBJ2-3; TRBD2 matches at 12 bases. The CDR3 spans 18 residues. Losses at the gene ends were 2 bases for V and 0 bases for J; bases not matched to a gene: 7. Germline V gene data show CDR1 as SGHRS and CDR2 as YFSETQ. This chain's CDR3 is CASSFLAGGPASTDTQYF. The CDR3 coding sequence is TGCGCCAGCAGCTTCCTAGCGGGAGGGCCGGCCAGCACAGATACGCAGTATTTT.